The entry below gives a single TCR beta chain sequence along with its context. Generated by immunoSEQ multiplex PCR, the TCRdb table keeps only in-frame clones and is missing some. The sample gives tens of thousands of clones, 92% of which show up once; 0.35% to 0.45% is in the top ten. V gave up 2 bases and J gave up 7 bases, with 12 bases separating them. The CDR3 is made up of 14 amino acids. The germline V gene has CDR1 MGHRA and CDR2 YSYEKL. The data belong to a study of technical replicates of blood from a few donors. Material: T cells isolated from PBMCs. The source is a human donor in good health. This rearrangement joins TRBV4-1 to TRBJ1-5; D unclear. As DNA, the CDR3 is TGCGCCAGCAGCCAATTTGGTACGGGACAGCCCCAGCATTTT. As protein: CASSQFGTGQPQHF.